One and the same sample provided the 27 T cell receptor beta chains below, sequenced in a study of technical replicates of blood from four donors. Assay: immunoSEQ multiplex PCR; the TCRdb copy retains only in-frame clones and omits some. The sample has approximately 73,000 clones; 80% to 95% are singletons. The material sequenced was T cells isolated from PBMCs. The receptors derive from a human donor in good health.

This rearrangement joins TRBV2 to TRBJ2-7; 7 nucleotides match TRBD1. CDR3 length: 12 amino acids. The V and J ends lost 8 bases and 6 bases, in that order; junction bases with no gene match: 7. The germline gives CDR1 SNHLY, CDR2 FYNNEI. The CDR3 DNA follows: TGTGCCAGCCCCGGGACAGCGTCCGAGCAGTACTTC. The encoded protein is CASPGTASEQYF.

The chain employs TRBV28 and TRBJ1-5; 7 nucleotides line up with TRBD1. Losses at the gene ends were 3 bases for V and 11 bases for J; bases not matched to a gene: 16. The CDR3 spans 16 residues. Germline lookup yields CDR1 MDHEN and CDR2 SYDVKM. The CDR3 protein is CASSFPRDSSSWTQHF. DNA of the CDR3: TGTGCCAGCAGTTTCCCCCGGGACAGCTCGAGTTGGACCCAGCATTTT.

This clone was recorded once. The chain employs TRBV2 and TRBJ2-7, with D perhaps TRBD1 (6 bases). The CDR3 is 15 residues long. Deletions cut 4 bases from V and 0 bases from J, with 13 bases between. Germline-derived CDR1 and CDR2 are SNHLY and FYNNEI. The DNA of the CDR3 is TGTGCCAGCAGTGGGGGACACTCGAGCTCCTACGAGCAGTACTTC. It specifies CASSGGHSSSYEQYF.

Comment on this clone: Other DNA sequences in the same sample also yield this CDR3. The chain uses TRBV6-5 and TRBJ2-1; 14 bases are shared with TRBD2. CDR3 length equals 14 residues. With V trimmed by 5 bases and J by 7 bases, 1 base remained unmatched. Germline V lookup: CDR1 MNHEY, CDR2 SVGAGI. The CDR3 loop is CASSRTSGRNEQFF. For the CDR3, the DNA is TGTGCCAGCAGTAGGACTAGCGGGAGGAATGAGCAGTTCTTC.

The V gene is TRBV9, the J gene TRBJ1-2; TRBD1 aligns across 9 bases. The CDR3 has 15 residues. The V segment lost 2 bases and the J segment 6 bases; nucleotides outside the gene matches: 8. Germline V gene sequence: CDR1 SGDLS, CDR2 YYNGEE. The CDR3 DNA reads as TGTGCCAGCAGCGTCAAGGGACAGGGCTTCGATGGCTACACCTTC. Translating gives CASSVKGQGFDGYTF.

The rearrangement uses TRBV7-9 and TRBJ2-1, with 13 bases aligning to TRBD2. Germline V gives CDR1 SEHNR, CDR2 FQNEAQ (reference sequence). The length of the CDR3 is 15 residues. V shed 5 bases and J 10 bases; nucleotides not matched to a gene: 8. CDR3 protein: CASSGGLAGILEQFF. The DNA for the CDR3 is TGTGCCAGCAGCGGGGGACTAGCGGGGATATTAGAGCAGTTCTTC.

The chain has TRBV5-6 and TRBJ1-2; D may be TRBD1 (5 bases). The length of the CDR3 is 15 residues. The V gene lost 0 bases and the J gene lost 0 bases, with 9 bases spanning the gap. CDR1 is SGHDT and CDR2 is YYEEEE in the germline V gene. The CDR3 nucleotides are TGTGCCAGCAGCTTGGTAACAGGAGCTAACTATGGCTACACCTTC. It translates to CASSLVTGANYGYTF.

V usage is TRBV4-1 and J usage is TRBJ2-2; perhaps TRBD2 as D (7 bases). The V end was cut by 0 bases, the J end by 9 bases, with 11 bases between. CDR3 size: 14 residues. Germline CDR1 is MGHRA and CDR2 is YSYEKL. Written as DNA, the CDR3 is TGCGCCAGCAGCCAAGATCCGGGGGGCAGGGAGCTGTTTTTT. Translated, it gives CASSQDPGGRELFF.

The V call is TRBV6-5, the J call TRBJ2-7; a possible D gene is TRBD2 (6 bases). The CDR3 contains 13 residues. The V gene's germline CDR1 is MNHEY and CDR2 SVGAGI. Trimming removed 6 bases from V and 7 bases from J, with 16 bases in between. The CDR3 DNA reads as TGTGCCAGCAGGATAGCGGAACTTGAGGAGCAGTACTTC. Protein product: CASRIAELEEQYF.

The rearrangement joins TRBV5-8 to TRBJ1-4; 7 bases line up with TRBD1. In germline, CDR1 is SGHTS, CDR2 YDEGEE. The V segment lost 0 bases and the J segment 3 bases; nucleotides outside the gene matches: 5. CDR3 length equals 16 residues. In DNA, the CDR3 is TGTGCCAGCAGCTTGGGAGGGGGCCTGTCTAATGAAAAACTGTTTTTT. It codes for CASSLGGGLSNEKLFF. Filled out from reference TRBV5-8 and TRBJ1-4, the complete variable domain reads EAGVTQSPTHLIKTRGQQATLRCSPISGHTSVYWYQQALGLGLQFLLWYDEGEERNRGNFPPRFSGRQFPNYSSELNVNALELEDSALYLCASSLGGGLSNEKLFFGSGTQLSVL.

This clone was counted only a few times. The rearrangement uses TRBV30 and TRBJ1-1; a possible D gene is TRBD1 (5 bases). Germline V lookup: CDR1 GTSNPN, CDR2 SVGIG (reference sequence). With 8 bases removed from V and 4 bases from J, the gap between germline ends came to 14 bases. The CDR3 runs to 12 residues. The CDR3 nucleotides are TGTGCCGTAAGAGCAGGGCTCACTGAAGCTTTCTTT. This translates into CAVRAGLTEAFF.

The chain joins TRBV5-1 to TRBJ1-1; possibly TRBD1 for D (6 bases). Trimming shortened V by 0 bases and J by 2 bases, and 14 bases separated the two germline ends. The CDR3 has 16 amino acids. Germline V lookup: CDR1 SGHRS, CDR2 YFSETQ. CDR3 in DNA: TGCGCCAGCAGCTTGGAGGCTCAGGGGACCAACACTGAAGCTTTCTTT. As protein: CASSLEAQGTNTEAFF.

The gene calls are TRBV20-1 and TRBJ2-7, with D uncertain. The V end lost 0 bases, the J end lost 4 bases, and 4 bases lay between the germline ends. This CDR3 spans 11 amino acids. Germline CDR1 reads DFQATT; CDR2 reads SNEGSKA (reference sequence). The CDR3 sequence: CSARETYEQYF. The DNA for the CDR3 is TGCAGTGCTAGAGAAACTTACGAGCAGTACTTC.

The chain employs TRBV7-8 and TRBJ2-7, with D possibly TRBD2 on 6 matching bases. The V end lost 5 bases, the J end lost 4 bases, and 12 bases lay between the germline ends. The CDR3 length is 13 residues. The germline V gene encodes CDR1 SGHVS and CDR2 FQNEAQ. Written as DNA, the CDR3 is TGTGCCAGCAGCCTCCCCGCGGGGTACGAGCAGTACTTC. Amino acids: CASSLPAGYEQYF.

This clone showed up just a few times. This chain joins TRBV4-1 and TRBJ1-4; TRBD1 is a possible D gene (5 bases). V lost 1 base and J lost 8, with 14 bases in between. Germline CDR1 and CDR2: MGHRA and YSYEKL. The CDR3 consists of 15 residues. The CDR3 here is CASSQVFREEEKLFF. CDR3 nucleotides: TGCGCCAGCAGCCAAGTCTTCAGGGAAGAGGAAAAACTGTTTTTT.

V is TRBV5-1 and J is TRBJ2-1; 10 nucleotides align to TRBD2. The CDR3 is made up of 15 amino acids. Germline CDR1 SGHRS, CDR2 YFSETQ. V dropped 0 bases and J dropped 4; count of bases not matched to a gene: 1. CDR3 region: CASSLELAGYNEQFF. In DNA, the CDR3 is TGCGCCAGCAGCTTGGAACTAGCGGGGTACAATGAGCAGTTCTTC.

This chain uses TRBV13 with TRBJ2-5; 11 bases align to TRBD2. V was clipped by 4 bases and J by 4 bases; unmatched bases: 14. In germline, CDR1 is PRHDT, CDR2 FYEKMQ (reference sequence). The CDR3 totals 18 residues. CDR3 sequence (DNA): TGTGCCAGCAGCTCCCCTTATTTAGCGGGAGGGAGGAGAGAGACCCAGTACTTC. The encoded protein is CASSSPYLAGGRRETQYF. The whole variable domain, remainder taken from reference TRBV13 and TRBJ2-5, is AAGVIQSPRHLIKEKRETATLKCYPIPRHDTVYWYQQGPGQDPQFLISFYEKMQSDKGSIPDRFSAQQFSDYHSELNMSSLELGDSALYFCASSSPYLAGGRRETQYFGPGTRLLVL.

This rearrangement joins TRBV4-1 to TRBJ1-2, with TRBD1 matching over 9 bases. J was trimmed by 7 bases and V by 0 bases; bases with no gene match: 12. There are 17 residues in the CDR3. Looked up from germline, CDR1 is MGHRA and CDR2 is YSYEKL. This CDR3 is CASSQEITHGQGTGYTF. In DNA form, the CDR3 reads TGCGCCAGCAGCCAAGAGATCACCCACGGACAGGGGACTGGCTACACCTTC.

The V and J genes are TRBV6-5 and TRBJ1-1, with TRBD1 matching 10 bases. This CDR3 has 16 amino acids. Looked up from germline, CDR1 is MNHEY and CDR2 is SVGAGI. The trim removed 1 base at V and 0 bases at J, leaving 2 bases unmatched. The CDR3 DNA is TGTGCCAGCAGTTACTTCGGACAGGGGGTGAACACTGAAGCTTTCTTT. It yields the protein CASSYFGQGVNTEAFF.

The gene calls are TRBV13 and TRBJ2-7; 10 bases fit TRBD2. The ends lost 0 bases at V and 5 bases at J; junction bases unmatched: 4. CDR1 is PRHDT, CDR2 FYEKMQ, per germline (reference sequence). This CDR3 spans 15 amino acids. The CDR3 loop is CASSLGRLAGDEQYF. CDR3 sequence (DNA): TGTGCCAGCAGCTTAGGACGTCTAGCGGGAGACGAGCAGTACTTC. The complete variable domain, with remaining parts taken from reference TRBV13 and TRBJ2-7, reads AAGVIQSPRHLIKEKRETATLKCYPIPRHDTVYWYQQGPGQDPQFLISFYEKMQSDKGSIPDRFSAQQFSDYHSELNMSSLELGDSALYFCASSLGRLAGDEQYFGPGTRLTVT.

The rearrangement links TRBV2 to TRBJ2-7; tentatively, D is TRBD2 (6 bases). Germline V gene lookup returns CDR1 SNHLY and CDR2 FYNNEI. V gave up 5 bases and J gave up 5 bases, with 10 bases separating them. This CDR3 is built from 12 residues. CDR3 sequence (DNA): TGTGCCAGCAGTCAGGGAGGCGACGAGCAGTACTTC. It is translated as CASSQGGDEQYF. Drawing the rest from reference TRBV2 and TRBJ2-7, the complete variable domain is EPEVTQTPSHQVTQMGQEVILRCVPISNHLYFYWYRQILGQKVEFLVSFYNNEISEKSEIFDDQFSVERPDGSNFTLKIRSTKLEDSAMYFCASSQGGDEQYFGPGTRLTVT.

The rearrangement joins TRBV7-2 to TRBJ2-7, with 8 bases aligning to TRBD2. V was clipped by 2 bases and J by 4 bases; unmatched bases: 13. The CDR3 runs to 17 residues. Germline V lookup: CDR1 SGHTA, CDR2 FQGNSA. CDR3 sequence reads: CASSLISGTPGTYEQYF. CDR3 bases: TGTGCCAGCAGCTTAATTAGCGGGACCCCCGGCACTTACGAGCAGTACTTC.

CDR3 sequence: CASSPAGTGLYEQYF. The CDR3 DNA follows: TGTGCCAGCAGCCCAGCAGGGACAGGCTTATACGAGCAGTACTTC. The rearrangement links TRBV9 to TRBJ2-7; 8 bases are a match to TRBD1. V gave up 4 bases and J gave up 4 bases; unmatched junction bases: 10. CDR1 is SGDLS and CDR2 is YYNGEE in the germline V gene. The CDR3 totals 15 residues.

This clone has only a few counts. This sequence joins TRBV30 and TRBJ1-1; D gene uncertain. CDR1 GTSNPN and CDR2 SVGIG come from the germline V gene (reference sequence). The CDR3 loop spans 15 amino acids. The ends were cut back, 4 bases at V and 0 bases at J, with 15 bases in the middle. The CDR3 reads CAWIGSGLMNTEAFF. The CDR3 nucleotides are TGTGCCTGGATCGGGAGCGGTCTCATGAACACTGAAGCTTTCTTT.

This chain connects TRBV5-1 to TRBJ2-7; D is unclear. Germline V gene data show CDR1 as SGHRS and CDR2 as YFSETQ. This CDR3 has 14 amino acids. Trimming shortened V by 7 bases and J by 2 bases, and 16 bases separated the two germline ends. The CDR3 reads CASGLDPSPYEQYF. The CDR3 coding sequence is TGCGCCAGCGGGCTTGACCCTTCTCCCTACGAGCAGTACTTC.

CDR3 coding DNA: TGTGCCTGGAGCGCAACACAGGGGGTCAATGAGCAGTTCTTC. Residues: CAWSATQGVNEQFF. The chain links TRBV30 to TRBJ2-1, with 8 bases fitting TRBD1. Per germline, CDR1 GTSNPN and CDR2 SVGIG (reference sequence). This CDR3 region has 14 residues. J was trimmed by 6 bases and V by 3 bases; bases with no gene match: 7.

This clone was detected once. V and J are TRBV11-3 and TRBJ2-7; D unclear. The CDR3 loop spans 15 amino acids. Looked up from germline, CDR1 is SGHNT and CDR2 is YENEEA. V shed 3 bases and J shed 0 bases, with 12 bases lying between them. The CDR3 region is CASSFEATSSYEQYF. Written as DNA, the CDR3 is TGTGCCAGCAGCTTTGAGGCCACCTCCTCCTACGAGCAGTACTTC.